This T cell receptor (beta chain) is from a study of control samples from healthy donors and cancer patients. This CDR3 has 15 amino acids. Germline loops: CDR1 GTSNPN, CDR2 SVGIG (reference sequence). The V gene lost 0 bases and the J gene lost 8 bases, with 16 bases spanning the gap. Here immunoSEQ multiplex PCR was the method, and the copy in TCRdb shows in-frame clones only, minus some. The sample lists approximately 150,000 clones, around 86% occurring once. The sequence was obtained from a young man in good health. Sequencing was performed on blood. The chain combines TRBV30 with TRBJ2-2; D gene unclear. CDR3 sequence: CAWSVRSAGPGELFF. The DNA for the CDR3 is TGTGCCTGGAGTGTACGAAGCGCCGGGCCGGGGGAGCTGTTTTTT.